This entry features one T cell receptor (beta chain) sequence. The target antigen is unknown. The ends were cut back, 7 bases at V and 8 bases at J, with 17 bases in the middle. The CDR3 spans 13 residues. Germline CDR1 reads MNHEY; CDR2 reads SVGAGI. Primers for the PCR totalled 60 Vbeta and 13 Jbeta. Clones were sequenced by immunoSEQ multiplex PCR, and TCRdb holds only the in-frame ones, with some missing. The sample table includes roughly 120,000 clones. This entry belongs to a study of cytomegalovirus exposure and HLA in healthy donors. Whole-study findings and limits: Several top significant clusters appeared, in a later analysis, to be linked to common viral pathogens. Sequencing probably produced one cluster of sequence variants that were highly shared. The sole available immune exposure information was CMV serostatus.

Sequenced input: PBMCs. The chain is built from TRBV6-5 and TRBJ1-2, with D perhaps matching TRBD1 (5 bases). The TCR sequence derives from a man between 18 and 35 years old in good health and CMV-seronegative. This chain's CDR3 is CASTDRGVGGYTF. DNA for the CDR3: TGTGCCAGCACCGACCGGGGGGTAGGGGGCTACACCTTC.